The 18 T cell receptor beta chains below were found in one sample sequenced in a study of human T cells and chemical hapten exposure. TCRdb reprocessed the RACE reads via MiXCR and lists one record per CDR3 protein. The sample holds 74,000 or so distinct CDR3 sequences, 10% seen once. Time point noted: patch test 1, 2 weeks after DPC sensitization. Treatment specified: therapeutic diphenylcyclopropenone sensitization with weekly scalp DPC. The source material was whole blood, sampled in connection with sensitization to the hapten diphenylcyclopropenone (DPC). Source of these receptors: a woman aged 45-65 years with alopecia areata. Some clones in this sample may be carry-over from other donors' samples.

This clonotype has more than one count but fewer than ten. The rearrangement links TRBV4-2 to TRBJ2-1; a weak D match, TRBD2 (5 bases). The V end was cut by 1 base, the J end by 0 bases, with 13 bases between. The CDR3 spans 17 residues. CDR1 LGHNA and CDR2 YNFKEQ come from the germline V gene. The CDR3 loop is CASSQVGAGSSYNEQFF. The CDR3 DNA is TGTGCCAGCAGCCAAGTCGGTGCGGGTAGCTCCTACAATGAGCAGTTCTTC.

The J gene is TRBJ2-6, the V gene TRBV6-1, with 8 bases matching TRBD1. The V gene's germline CDR1 is MNHNS and CDR2 SASEGT. The ends lost 10 bases at V and 0 bases at J; junction bases unmatched: 5. There are 15 residues in the CDR3. The CDR3 region has the DNA TGTGCCATCCGCACAGGGGGCTCTGGGGCCAACGTCCTGACTTTC. Translation: CAIRTGGSGANVLTF.

This clonotype was counted a few times. The rearrangement links TRBV24-1 to TRBJ1-3; D is unresolved. The CDR3 is 15 amino acids. Trimming shortened V by 1 base and J by 8 bases, and 14 bases separated the two germline ends. In germline, CDR1 is KGHDR, CDR2 SFDVKD. The CDR3, as DNA: TGTGCCACCAGTGATTTCGGCCCACTTGGGGACACCATATATTTT. Translation: CATSDFGPLGDTIYF.

This clonotype was observed many times. The chain employs TRBV7-6 and TRBJ1-1, with D perhaps TRBD1 (5 bases). There are 15 residues in the CDR3. The germline gives CDR1 SGHVS, CDR2 FNYEAQ. Trimming removed 3 bases from V and 5 bases from J, with 16 bases in between. As DNA, the CDR3 is TGTGCCAGCAGCTTCGCTGTGGGCGAGGGGACTGAAGCTTTCTTT. Amino acids: CASSFAVGEGTEAFF.

The chain uses TRBV24-1 and TRBJ2-1, with TRBD2 matching over 9 bases. The ends lost 5 bases at V and 4 bases at J; junction bases unmatched: 5. This CDR3 has 15 amino acids. Per the germline V gene, CDR1 is KGHDR and CDR2 is SFDVKD. This chain's CDR3 is CATSVSGSGYNEQFF. The CDR3 bases are TGTGCCACCAGTGTTAGCGGGAGTGGGTACAATGAGCAGTTCTTC.

The CDR3 coding sequence is TGCGCCAGCAGTCCCGGGACAGGGGAGTACGAGCAGTACTTC. It is translated as CASSPGTGEYEQYF. The V and J genes are TRBV5-1 and TRBJ2-7; 10 nucleotides agree with TRBD1. The CDR3 has 14 residues. The ends lost 5 bases at V and 4 bases at J; junction bases unmatched: 6. Germline V gene data show CDR1 as SGHRS and CDR2 as YFSETQ.

This clonotype came up many times. The chain couples TRBV12-3 or TRBV12-4 to TRBJ1-6, with D perhaps matching TRBD1 (6 bases). The CDR3 has 15 amino acids. V gave up 3 bases and J gave up 7 bases, with 13 bases separating them. CDR3 DNA sequence: TGTGCCAGCAGTTTGGGGGGCCGAGGCAATTCACCCCTCCACTTT. As protein: CASSLGGRGNSPLHF.

The V gene is TRBV18, the J gene TRBJ2-3, with 8 bases fitting TRBD1. The CDR3 has 15 residues. Germline values: CDR1 KGHSH, CDR2 LQKENI. V dropped 3 bases and J dropped 0; count of bases not matched to a gene: 2. CDR3 DNA sequence: TGTGCCAGCTCACCTAGACAGGGGAGCACAGATACGCAGTATTTT. It translates to CASSPRQGSTDTQYF.

This clonotype was picked up a small number of times. J is TRBJ2-7 and V is TRBV27, with a tentative D call TRBD2 (6 bases). Germline assignment: CDR1 MNHEY and CDR2 SMNVEV (reference sequence). CDR3 size: 12 residues. V was clipped by 4 bases and J by 7 bases, with 11 bases between them. The CDR3 nucleotides read TGTGCCAGCAGTTCCCCCGGGGGTGAGCAGTACTTC. It is translated as CASSSPGGEQYF.

The rearrangement uses TRBV5-1 and TRBJ1-5, with D perhaps matching TRBD1 (6 bases). The ends were cut back, 4 bases at V and 1 base at J, with 12 bases in the middle. The germline gives CDR1 SGHRS, CDR2 YFSETQ. The CDR3 covers 15 residues. The CDR3 nucleotides read TGCGCCAGCAGCACAACAGGGATGAGCAATCAGCCCCAGCATTTT. Protein: CASSTTGMSNQPQHF.

The chain has TRBV19 and TRBJ2-6; a weak D match, TRBD2 (5 bases). In germline, CDR1 is LNHDA, CDR2 SQIVND (reference sequence). The CDR3 has 15 residues. V was cut by 8 bases and J by 0 bases, with 11 bases left in between. CDR3 loop: CASARESSGANVLTF. The CDR3 nucleotides read TGTGCCAGTGCCCGGGAAAGCTCTGGGGCCAACGTCCTGACTTTC.

This clonotype was observed many times. The chain carries TRBV18 and TRBJ1-2; 9 bases line up with TRBD1. The ends lost 5 bases at V and 2 bases at J; junction bases unmatched: 3. Germline V gene sequence: CDR1 KGHSH, CDR2 LQKENI. The CDR3 spans 14 residues. The DNA of the CDR3 is TGTGCCAGCTCAGCGGACAGGGGAAACTATGGCTACACCTTC. This sequence encodes CASSADRGNYGYTF.

V is TRBV14 and J is TRBJ2-1, with D possibly matching TRBD1 (6 bases). The V end lost 0 bases, the J end lost 6 bases, and 9 bases lay between the germline ends. CDR3 length: 14 amino acids. CDR1 is SGHDN, CDR2 FVKESK, per germline. CDR3 DNA sequence: TGTGCCAGCAGCCAAGAGGCAGGGGCCAATGAGCAGTTCTTC. Its protein product is CASSQEAGANEQFF.

This clonotype was observed a handful of times. The chain has TRBV4-2 and TRBJ1-5, with 10 positions matching TRBD1. V gave up 2 bases and J gave up 7 bases; unmatched junction bases: 8. The germline V gene has CDR1 LGHNA and CDR2 YNFKEQ. The CDR3 covers 16 residues. CDR3 nucleotide sequence: TGTGCCAGCAGCCAACACGGACAGGGGGTCAACCAGCCCCAGCATTTT. Amino acids: CASSQHGQGVNQPQHF.

The rearrangement uses TRBV7-8 and TRBJ2-2; 7 nucleotides match TRBD2. The V gene end was trimmed by 6 bases and the J gene end by 4 bases; junction bases not matched to a gene: 2. This CDR3 contains 13 residues. Per the germline V gene, CDR1 is SGHVS and CDR2 is FQNEAQ. CDR3 bases: TGTGCCAGCAGGTGGACTAGCACCGGGGAGCTGTTTTTT. It yields the protein CASRWTSTGELFF.

The CDR3: CASSSVAGRADTQYF. The CDR3 DNA is TGTGCCAGCAGTTCGGTAGCGGGACGGGCAGATACGCAGTATTTT. This chain joins TRBV12-3 or TRBV12-4 and TRBJ2-3; TRBD2 agrees at 8 bases. The CDR3 extends over 15 amino acids. V was pared by 4 bases and J by 4 bases, with 7 bases of the junction left unmatched.

In this sample, this clonotype turned up many times. V is TRBV19 and J is TRBJ2-1, with 7 nucleotides matching TRBD2. Per germline, CDR1 LNHDA and CDR2 SQIVND (reference sequence). Trimming at V came to 3 bases and at J to 6 bases, leaving 8 bases not matched to a gene. The CDR3 loop spans 15 amino acids. CDR3 residues: CASSIPAGAVNEQFF. The CDR3 region has the DNA TGTGCCAGTAGTATCCCTGCGGGAGCTGTCAATGAGCAGTTCTTC. The whole variable domain, remainder taken from reference TRBV19 and TRBJ2-1, is DGGITQSPKYLFRKEGQNVTLSCEQNLNHDAMYWYRQDPGQGLRLIYYSQIVNDFQKGDIAEGYSVSREKKESFPLTVTSAQKNPTAFYLCASSIPAGAVNEQFFGPGTRLTVL.

This clonotype was counted a few times. The chain has TRBV6-5 and TRBJ2-7, with D maybe TRBD1 (5 bases). V was trimmed by 6 bases and J by 6 bases, leaving 18 bases between them. Germline assignment: CDR1 MNHEY and CDR2 SVGAGI. This CDR3 contains 14 residues. CDR3 DNA sequence: TGTGCCAGCAGCCATAAACCTACAGGAAGCGAGCAGTACTTC. This gives the protein CASSHKPTGSEQYF.